A single sample is the source of the 26 T cell receptor beta chains below, sequenced in a study of blood T cell repertoires in COVID-19. This table comes from immunoSEQ multiplex PCR, and its TCRdb copy is limited to in-frame clones, with some not included. The sample shows approximately 200,000 clones, about nine tenths of them seen only once. The sequencing input was peripheral blood. These receptors originate from a woman aged 50 to 60 with acute or convalescent COVID-19.

The rearrangement links TRBV29-1 to TRBJ1-6; 7 bases are shared with TRBD1. The CDR3 sequence is 11 residues long. Trimming removed 7 bases from V and 9 bases from J; junction bases left unmatched: 3. CDR1 SQVTM and CDR2 ANQGSEA come from the germline V gene. As DNA, the CDR3 is TGCAGCGGGGGACAGACTTCACCCCTCCACTTT. Translated, it gives CSGGQTSPLHF. The complete variable domain, with remaining parts taken from reference TRBV29-1 and TRBJ1-6, reads SAVISQKPSRDICQRGTSLTIQCQVDSQVTMMFWYRQQPGQSLTLIATANQGSEATYESGFVIDKFPISRPNLTFSTLTVSNMSPEDSSIYLCSGGQTSPLHFGNGTRLTVT.

The V and J genes are TRBV11-2 and TRBJ2-6, with 8 bases identical to TRBD1. This CDR3 is 16 amino acids long. Germline CDR1 and CDR2: SGHAT and FQNNGV. V lost 6 bases and J lost 4; bases outside the gene matches: 8. The CDR3, as DNA: TGTGCCAGCAGTACAGGGGGAGTGACGGGGGCCAACGTCCTGACTTTC. Amino acids: CASSTGGVTGANVLTF.

The chain is built from TRBV6-1 and TRBJ1-2; D might be TRBD1 (6 bases). Germline CDR1 reads MNHNS; CDR2 reads SASEGT. The CDR3 runs to 14 residues. V lost 2 bases and J 4 bases, leaving 11 bases between the germline ends. CDR3 residues: CASSEPGHFYGYTF. Written as DNA, the CDR3 is TGTGCCAGCAGTGAACCGGGACATTTCTATGGCTACACCTTC.

The chain couples TRBV30 to TRBJ2-1, with D perhaps TRBD2 (5 bases). V was clipped by 7 bases and J by 7 bases, with 20 bases between them. The germline V gene encodes CDR1 GTSNPN and CDR2 SVGIG (reference sequence). The CDR3 sequence is 14 residues long. The CDR3, as DNA: TGTGCCTATGATTCGGGAACCATTAAAAATGAGCAGTTCTTC. Protein sequence: CAYDSGTIKNEQFF.

In its sample, this clone was seen once. The genes are TRBV7-9 and TRBJ1-4; D possibly corresponds to TRBD1 (5 bases). The germline V gene encodes CDR1 SEHNR and CDR2 FQNEAQ (reference sequence). V was cut by 3 bases and J by 0 bases, with 11 bases left in between. The length of the CDR3 is 16 residues. The CDR3, as DNA: TGTGCCAGCAGCTTCACAGGTAGATCAACTAATGAAAAACTGTTTTTT. Translating it yields CASSFTGRSTNEKLFF.

The chain recombines TRBV30 with TRBJ2-1, with D maybe TRBD1 (5 bases). The V gene lost 2 bases and the J gene lost 12 bases, with 14 bases spanning the gap. Per germline, CDR1 GTSNPN and CDR2 SVGIG (reference sequence). This CDR3 has 12 residues. CDR3: CAWSRAGSRQFF. The CDR3 DNA sequence: TGTGCCTGGAGTCGGGCAGGGTCGAGGCAGTTCTTC.

The chain couples TRBV25-1 to TRBJ1-2; D perhaps matches TRBD1 (6 bases). Germline V gene sequence: CDR1 MGHDK, CDR2 SYGVNS. V lost 3 bases and J lost 5, with 16 bases in between. The CDR3 loop spans 15 amino acids. The CDR3: CASSENQGRLYGYTF. Written as DNA, the CDR3 is TGTGCCAGCAGTGAGAATCAGGGGCGGTTATATGGCTACACCTTC.

The chain uses TRBV5-1 and TRBJ2-5, with 8 bases lining up with TRBD2. Germline-derived CDR1 and CDR2 are SGHRS and YFSETQ. CDR3 length: 15 amino acids. J was trimmed by 2 bases and V by 3 bases; bases with no gene match: 6. The chain's CDR3 is CASSSILAAQETQYF. The CDR3 nucleotides read TGCGCCAGCAGCTCCATACTAGCGGCACAAGAGACCCAGTACTTC.

The chain has TRBV7-9 and TRBJ1-5; 11 nucleotides line up with TRBD1. CDR1 is SEHNR, CDR2 FQNEAQ, per germline (reference sequence). This CDR3 has 18 amino acids. Unmatched junction bases numbered 6, after V lost 1 base and J lost 1 base. CDR3 loop: CASSLVGTGGMSNQPQHF. CDR3 nucleotides: TGTGCCAGCAGCTTAGTAGGGACAGGGGGTATGAGCAATCAGCCCCAGCATTTT.

The genes are TRBV9 and TRBJ2-1; tentative D call: TRBD2 (6 bases). From germline, CDR1 is SGDLS and CDR2 YYNGEE. The CDR3 contains 15 residues. V lost 6 bases and J lost 7, with 20 bases in between. CDR3 sequence: CASKGLEEGLNEQFF. The CDR3 region has the DNA TGTGCCAGCAAGGGGCTGGAGGAGGGACTTAATGAGCAGTTCTTC.

The V and J genes are TRBV5-6 and TRBJ2-1; weak D call: TRBD2 (6 bases). This CDR3 has 15 amino acids. Per germline, CDR1 SGHDT and CDR2 YYEEEE. V was cut by 4 bases and J by 9 bases, with 20 bases left in between. CDR3 protein: CASSPRLAGYSEQFF. The CDR3 DNA reads TGTGCCAGCAGCCCCCGACTGGCGGGATATAGTGAGCAGTTCTTC.

J is TRBJ2-1 and V is TRBV24-1, with TRBD1 as a possible D gene (6 bases). CDR3 length: 15 amino acids. V lost 9 bases, J lost 9 bases, and 23 bases lay in between. Germline V gene lookup returns CDR1 KGHDR and CDR2 SFDVKD. CDR3 nucleotides: TGTGCCACCGGCCAACCCCAACAGGGTATCAGTGAGCAGTTCTTC. Translation: CATGQPQQGISEQFF.

This rearrangement joins TRBV19 to TRBJ2-3; 8 bases align to TRBD2. Germline lookup yields CDR1 LNHDA and CDR2 SQIVND (reference sequence). The CDR3 loop spans 14 amino acids. V shed 8 bases, J shed 0 bases, and the junction held 4 bases outside the gene matches. CDR3 DNA sequence: TGTGCCAGTGGTAGCGGGGATAGCACAGATACGCAGTATTTT. Translated, it gives CASGSGDSTDTQYF.

The genes are TRBV11-2 and TRBJ2-1, with a tentative D call TRBD2 (7 bases). The V and J ends lost 4 bases and 9 bases respectively, with 16 bases between them. This CDR3 has 14 residues. Germline V gene data show CDR1 as SGHAT and CDR2 as FQNNGV. CDR3 sequence reads: CASSSTWGGLEQFF. The CDR3 coding sequence is TGTGCCAGCAGCTCAACTTGGGGGGGGCTTGAGCAGTTCTTC. The whole variable domain, filled in from reference TRBV11-2 and TRBJ2-1, reads EAGVAQSPRYKIIEKRQSVAFWCNPISGHATLYWYQQILGQGPKLLIQFQNNGVVDDSQLPKDRFSAERLKGVDSTLKIQPAKLEDSAVYLCASSSTWGGLEQFFGPGTRLTVL.

The rearrangement joins TRBV5-6 to TRBJ1-1; D gene unclear. Per germline, CDR1 SGHDT and CDR2 YYEEEE. CDR3 length equals 14 residues. V was clipped by 4 bases and J by 6 bases, with 16 bases between them. DNA for the CDR3: TGTGCCAGCAGCCTAACAGACGGGATCGCTGAAGCTTTCTTT. This gives the protein CASSLTDGIAEAFF.

This sequence joins TRBV6-2 or TRBV6-3 and TRBJ2-5; D might be TRBD1 (5 bases). Trimming removed 0 bases from V and 1 base from J, with 15 bases in between. Germline V gene lookup returns CDR1 MNHEY and CDR2 SVGEGT. The CDR3 is 17 amino acids. In nucleotides, the CDR3 is TGTGCCAGCAGTTACTCAACCCCACAGGAGTTCCAAGAGACCCAGTACTTC. Its translation is CASSYSTPQEFQETQYF.

The J gene is TRBJ1-1, the V gene TRBV2, with D possibly matching TRBD1 (5 bases). Trimming removed 6 bases from V and 5 bases from J, with 16 bases in between. The length of the CDR3 is 14 residues. Germline V CDR1 and CDR2: SNHLY, FYNNEI. CDR3 nucleotide sequence: TGTGCCAGCAGCTCTCGGGCGGGGGATACTGAAGCTTTCTTT. Translated: CASSSRAGDTEAFF.

The genes are TRBV5-4 and TRBJ1-2, with D perhaps matching TRBD1 (5 bases). The ends were cut back, 3 bases at V and 6 bases at J, with 15 bases in the middle. Germline V gives CDR1 SGHNT, CDR2 YYREEE (reference sequence). The length of the CDR3 is 14 residues. CDR3 in DNA: TGTGCCAGCAGCTCGGGTCAGGGCGTCGATGGCTACACCTTC. It specifies CASSSGQGVDGYTF. The full variable domain, its missing parts supplied by reference TRBV5-4 and TRBJ1-2, is ETGVTQSPTHLIKTRGQQVTLRCSSQSGHNTVSWYQQALGQGPQFIFQYYREEENGRGNFPPRFSGLQFPNYSSELNVNALELDDSALYLCASSSGQGVDGYTFGSGTRLTVV.

The chain recombines TRBV5-1 with TRBJ2-2; 7 positions match TRBD1. The germline V gene has CDR1 SGHRS and CDR2 YFSETQ. Trimming removed 1 base from V and 2 bases from J; junction bases left unmatched: 5. The CDR3 runs 16 residues. CDR3 coding DNA: TGCGCCAGCAGCTTGTCGGCAGGGGGTAACACCGGGGAGCTGTTTTTT. It specifies CASSLSAGGNTGELFF.

This chain joins TRBV14 and TRBJ1-5; possible D gene TRBD1, 6 bases. Trimming stripped 4 bases from V and 9 bases from J, with 13 bases between. CDR1 SGHDN and CDR2 FVKESK come from the germline V gene. The CDR3 has 13 amino acids. The CDR3 protein is CASSLAGERPQHF. DNA of the CDR3: TGTGCCAGCAGCCTAGCAGGGGAAAGGCCCCAGCATTTT.

This clone occurred a few times. J is TRBJ1-1 and V is TRBV30; D is possibly TRBD1 (5 bases). Per the germline V gene, CDR1 is GTSNPN and CDR2 is SVGIG (reference sequence). The length of the CDR3 is 14 residues. V was pared by 4 bases and J by 4 bases, with 16 bases between. In nucleotides, the CDR3 is TGTGCCTGGAATCAGGGAGGGACGGGCACTGAAGCTTTCTTT. This gives the protein CAWNQGGTGTEAFF.

This chain uses TRBV2 with TRBJ1-5, with TRBD1 matching over 7 bases. This CDR3 contains 16 residues. Unmatched junction bases numbered 5, after V lost 2 bases and J lost 1 base. CDR1 and CDR2 from the germline V gene are SNHLY and FYNNEI. The CDR3 nucleotides are TGTGCCAGCAGTGAAACAGGGGTCTTGAGCAATCAGCCCCAGCATTTT. This sequence encodes CASSETGVLSNQPQHF.

This chain joins TRBV6-5 and TRBJ1-1, with TRBD1 as a possible D gene (5 bases). The V end lost 2 bases, the J end lost 0 bases, and 10 bases lay between the germline ends. This CDR3 has 15 amino acids. The germline V gene has CDR1 MNHEY and CDR2 SVGAGI. The CDR3, as DNA: TGTGCCAGCAGTTACGGGGCGGATTTGAACACTGAAGCTTTCTTT. It translates to CASSYGADLNTEAFF.

The chain links TRBV14 to TRBJ2-5; 7 bases match TRBD2. Germline-derived CDR1 and CDR2 are SGHDN and FVKESK. The CDR3 is 15 amino acids. The V and J ends lost 1 base and 4 bases, in that order; junction bases with no gene match: 6. This CDR3 reads CASSQGGGLGETQYF. CDR3 DNA: TGTGCCAGCAGCCAAGGGGGGGGTCTTGGAGAGACCCAGTACTTC.

This chain uses TRBV29-1 with TRBJ2-3, with TRBD2 identical over 7 bases. The V gene's germline CDR1 is SQVTM and CDR2 ANQGSEA. The length of the CDR3 is 15 residues. V trimming: 6 bases; J trimming: 4 bases; junction bases outside the gene matches: 13. The CDR3 bases are TGCAGCGTCCAAGATCTAGCGGCTGGCGCAGATACGCAGTATTTT. Translating it yields CSVQDLAAGADTQYF.

This sequence joins TRBV2 and TRBJ1-6; D remains ambiguous. V was clipped by 7 bases and J by 5 bases, with 9 bases between them. The CDR3 has 13 amino acids. CDR1 and CDR2 from the germline V gene are SNHLY and FYNNEI. CDR3 nucleotides: TGTGCCAGCACCGGACTGCATAATTCACCCCTCCACTTT. Its translation: CASTGLHNSPLHF.